The sequence of this TCR beta chain was determined in a study of lymphopenia after photon versus proton radiotherapy. Sequencing was performed with immunoSEQ multiplex PCR; in TCRdb, only in-frame clones are kept and a portion is missing. Here the sample spans 25,000 to 35,000 clones, about 90% being singletons. CDR1 and CDR2 (germline): SGHRS, YFSETQ. This CDR3 spans 15 amino acids. After removal of 2 bases from V and 5 bases from J, the junction contained 3 bases not matched to a gene. This sequence was found in a woman aged 45-60 years with pancreatic cancer. The sample here was peripheral blood, taken from a patient treated with photon-based radiotherapy. The rearrangement joins TRBV5-1 to TRBJ1-4, with 10 bases aligning to TRBD1. The CDR3 region is CASSLPGQGNEKLFF. In DNA, the CDR3 is TGCGCCAGCAGCTTACCGGGACAGGGGAATGAAAAACTGTTTTTT. Filled out from reference TRBV5-1 and TRBJ1-4, the complete variable domain reads KAGVTQTPRYLIKTRGQQVTLSCSPISGHRSVSWYQQTPGQGLQFLFEYFSETQRNKGNFPGRFSGRQFSNSRSEMNVSTLELGDSALYLCASSLPGQGNEKLFFGSGTQLSVL.